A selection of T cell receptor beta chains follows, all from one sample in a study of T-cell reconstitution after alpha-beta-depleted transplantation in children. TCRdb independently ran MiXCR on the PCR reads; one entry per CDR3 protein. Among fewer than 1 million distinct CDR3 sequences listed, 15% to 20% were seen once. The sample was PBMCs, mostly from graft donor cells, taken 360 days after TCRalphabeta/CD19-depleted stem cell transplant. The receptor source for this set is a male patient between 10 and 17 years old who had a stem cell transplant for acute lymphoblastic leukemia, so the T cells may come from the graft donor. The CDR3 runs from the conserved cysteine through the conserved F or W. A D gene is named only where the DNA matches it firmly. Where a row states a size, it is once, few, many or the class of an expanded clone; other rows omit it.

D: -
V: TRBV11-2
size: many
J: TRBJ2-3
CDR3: CASSFHSISTDTQYF
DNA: TGTGCCAGCAGCTTCCACTCAATCAGCACAGATACGCAGTATTTT

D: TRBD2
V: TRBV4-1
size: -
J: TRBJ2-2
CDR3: CARGELAGATGELFF
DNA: TGCGCCAGGGGAGAACTAGCGGGAGCCACCGGGGAGCTGTTTTTT

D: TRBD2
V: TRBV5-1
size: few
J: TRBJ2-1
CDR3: CASSYSGTSNEQFF
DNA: TGCGCCAGCAGCTACTCCGGGACTAGCAACGAGCAGTTCTTC

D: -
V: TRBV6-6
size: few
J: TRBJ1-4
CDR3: CASSSWGGEKLFF
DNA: TGTGCCAGCAGTTCCTGGGGGGGTGAAAAACTGTTTTTT

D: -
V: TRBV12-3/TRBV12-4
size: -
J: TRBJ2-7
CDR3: CASSPGAHEQYF
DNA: TGTGCCAGCAGTCCGGGGGCCCACGAGCAGTACTTC

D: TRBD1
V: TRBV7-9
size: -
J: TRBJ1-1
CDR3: CASSHLAGGSGNTEAFF
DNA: TGTGCCAGCAGCCATCTGGCAGGGGGGTCCGGGAACACTGAAGCTTTCTTT

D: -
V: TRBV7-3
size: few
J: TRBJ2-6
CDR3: CASSLKSGGSSGANVLTF
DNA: TGTGCCAGCAGCTTAAAGTCCGGGGGAAGCTCTGGGGCCAACGTCCTGACTTTC

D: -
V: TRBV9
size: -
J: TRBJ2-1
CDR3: CASSAWGTPGNEQFF
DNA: TGTGCCAGCAGCGCGTGGGGGACCCCCGGGAATGAGCAGTTCTTC

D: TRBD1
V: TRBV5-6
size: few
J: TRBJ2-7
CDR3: CASSFLTTGTYEQYF
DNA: TGTGCCAGCAGCTTCCTAACGACAGGGACCTACGAGCAGTACTTC

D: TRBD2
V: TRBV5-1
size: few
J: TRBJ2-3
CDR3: CASSLAVLAGGTDTQYF
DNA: TGCGCCAGCAGCTTGGCCGTTTTAGCGGGAGGGACAGATACGCAGTATTTT

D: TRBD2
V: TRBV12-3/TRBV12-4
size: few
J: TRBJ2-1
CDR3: CASNNPGGSYNEQFF
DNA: TGTGCCAGCAATAACCCGGGAGGCTCCTACAATGAGCAGTTCTTC

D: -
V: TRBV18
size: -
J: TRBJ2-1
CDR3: CASSPSWSNEQFF
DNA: TGTGCCAGCTCACCAAGTTGGAGCAATGAGCAGTTCTTC

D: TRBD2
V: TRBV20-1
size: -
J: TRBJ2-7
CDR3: CSAQTSGASYEQYF
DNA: TGCAGTGCTCAAACTAGCGGGGCCTCCTACGAGCAGTACTTC

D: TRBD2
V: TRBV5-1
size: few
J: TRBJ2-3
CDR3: CASSRLAAHDPQYF
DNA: TGCGCCAGCAGCAGACTAGCGGCGCATGATCCGCAGTATTTT

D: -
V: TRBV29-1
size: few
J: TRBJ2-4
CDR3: CSVSLGRRNIQYF
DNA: TGCAGCGTGTCCCTGGGACGGCGGAACATTCAGTACTTC

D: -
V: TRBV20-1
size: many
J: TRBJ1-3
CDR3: CSARDSSSGNTIYF
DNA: TGCAGTGCTAGAGACTCGAGCTCTGGAAACACCATATATTTT

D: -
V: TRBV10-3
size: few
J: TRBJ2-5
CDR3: CAISRLTSQETQYF
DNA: TGTGCCATCAGCCGACTTACTAGCCAAGAGACCCAGTACTTC

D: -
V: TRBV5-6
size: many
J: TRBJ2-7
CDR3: CASSLMMSYEQYF
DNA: TGTGCCAGCAGCTTGATGATGTCCTACGAGCAGTACTTC

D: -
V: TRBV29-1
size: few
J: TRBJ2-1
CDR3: CSVEDLIGSVTGEQFF
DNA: TGCAGCGTTGAAGATCTTATCGGTTCCGTCACGGGTGAGCAGTTCTTC

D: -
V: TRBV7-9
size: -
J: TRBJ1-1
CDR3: CASSLGIGGAIPTEAFF
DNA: TGTGCCAGCAGCTTAGGGATCGGGGGCGCGATACCCACTGAAGCTTTCTTT

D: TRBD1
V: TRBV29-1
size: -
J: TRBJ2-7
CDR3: CSAEQGKPYEQYF
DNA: TGCAGCGCCGAACAGGGGAAGCCCTACGAGCAGTACTTC

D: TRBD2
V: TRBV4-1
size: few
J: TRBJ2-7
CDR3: CASSWLAGGYEQYF
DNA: TGCGCCAGCAGCTGGCTAGCGGGAGGGTACGAGCAGTACTTC

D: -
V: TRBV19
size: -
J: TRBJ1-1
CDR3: CASSIDLEATEAFF
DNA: TGTGCCAGTAGTATAGATCTTGAGGCCACTGAAGCTTTCTTT